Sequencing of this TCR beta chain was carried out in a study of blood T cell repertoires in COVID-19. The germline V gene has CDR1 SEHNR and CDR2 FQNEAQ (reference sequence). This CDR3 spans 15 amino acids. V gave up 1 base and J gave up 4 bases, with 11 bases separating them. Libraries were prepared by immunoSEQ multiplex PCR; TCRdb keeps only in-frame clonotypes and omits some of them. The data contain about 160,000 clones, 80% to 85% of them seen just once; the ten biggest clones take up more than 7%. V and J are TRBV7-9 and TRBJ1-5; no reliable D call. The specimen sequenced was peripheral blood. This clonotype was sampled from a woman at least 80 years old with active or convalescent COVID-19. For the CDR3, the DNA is TGTGCCAGCAGCTTAGGTACAGCTCTTAATCAGCCCCAGCATTTT. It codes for CASSLGTALNQPQHF.